This T cell receptor (beta chain) was sequenced in a study of T cells in Graves' hyperthyroidism and ophthalmopathy. A NOSPECS grade of at least 4, a Clinical Activity Score of at least 3 and duration under 3 months were recorded in ophthalmopathy patients. This clonotype was seen repeatedly, ten times or more. Using RNA transcripts as the source, TCR beta CDR3 regions were amplified. TCR CDR3 underwent first-round RT-PCR with the HTBI primer set. TCRdb reanalysed the multiplex PCR reads using MiXCR and keeps one entry per CDR3 protein. The sample contains under 550,000 distinct CDR3 sequences, 15% to 20% of which appear only once. The source of this sequence is a man in his forties with Graves' ophthalmopathy. The specimen was blood.

The CDR3 DNA reads TGTGCCAGCAGCCAAGTCGGTCGAACCTACGAGCAGTACTTC. Translation: CASSQVGRTYEQYF. The chain joins TRBV3-1 to TRBJ2-7; D is unresolved. This CDR3 is 14 amino acids long. The germline CDR1 and CDR2 sequences are LGHDT and YNNKEL (reference sequence). V lost 1 base to trimming and J lost 2 bases, with 9 bases between them.